Sequencing of this TCR beta chain was carried out in a study of CD8 T cells in ankylosing spondylitis. Study-wide results and limits: It was reported that disease-linked clones were significantly enriched in matched ankylosing spondylitis synovial fluid. Earlier reports found some motif variants in synovial fluid and blood in reactive arthritis. Roughly eight highly homologous variants made up a TCR beta motif that seemed to typify ankylosing spondylitis blood. Clones linked to disease, bearing a CD8+ phenotype, were relatively rare in peripheral blood.

V was trimmed by 1 base and J by 1 base, leaving 4 bases between them. The CDR3 is made up of 13 amino acids. CDR1 and CDR2 (germline): LNHDA, SQIVND (reference sequence). Generation of TCR beta libraries employed quantitative 5'-RACE incorporating molecular barcodes. TCRdb re-derived calls from the 5' RACE reads in MiXCR, one entry per CDR3 protein. This table holds 330,000 or so distinct CDR3 sequences, 7.5% to 9% found once. Details on this clonotype: As yet, its antigen is unknown.

V is TRBV19 and J is TRBJ1-1; D is undetermined. The sequenced sample consisted of blood, either unsorted or a sorted T cell fraction (not recorded which). This receptor was obtained from a male donor with ankylosing spondylitis. CDR3: CASSIVKNTEAFF. The CDR3 DNA is TGTGCCAGTAGTATAGTAAAGAACACTGAAGCTTTCTTT.